This TCR beta chain stems from a study of cytomegalovirus exposure and HLA in healthy donors. This clone appeared a single time. As yet, its antigen is unknown. General study points: In the approximately 130 validation repertoires, more than 85% of cluster scores exceeded 0, per a later analysis. Cytomegalovirus association was assigned to more than 150 TCR beta chains.

Only in-frame clones appear in the TCRdb table, and some are missing; sequencing was by immunoSEQ multiplex PCR. Of 220,000 or so clones in the sample, around 87% were seen once. Trimming pared 0 bases from V and 15 bases from J, leaving 15 bases between. The CDR3 extends over 13 amino acids. CDR1 MGHRA and CDR2 YSYEKL come from the germline V gene. The chain is built from TRBV4-1 and TRBJ1-3; D unresolved. This TCR derives from a woman in her late teens or twenties in good health and CMV-seropositive. The source material was PBMCs. The CDR3 spells CASSQEDLTVTYF. CDR3 nucleotides: TGCGCCAGCAGCCAAGAGGACTTAACGGTTACATATTTT.